The 31 T cell receptor beta chains below come from one sample, sequenced in a study of cytomegalovirus exposure and HLA in healthy donors. Use of 60 Vbeta and 13 Jbeta primers characterized the PCR. TCRdb keeps only in-frame clones here, not all; method: immunoSEQ multiplex PCR. The top ten hold 1% to 1.5% of the sample, which has about 130,000 clones, approximately 80% seen once. Sequencing was carried out using PBMCs. These receptors were obtained from a girl aged 2-9 years in good health and CMV-seronegative.

The chain recombines TRBV19 with TRBJ1-5; D is perhaps TRBD1 (5 bases). This CDR3 is 16 amino acids long. V was cut by 7 bases and J by 0 bases, with 16 bases left in between. Germline CDR1 reads LNHDA; CDR2 reads SQIVND (reference sequence). The CDR3 nucleotides are TGTGCCAGTACCCTGACCCGGGGGGATAGCAATCAGCCCCAGCATTTT. The encoded protein is CASTLTRGDSNQPQHF.

CDR3 DNA sequence: TGTGCCAGCAGCGCAGACAGGTCGTATAATGAAAAACTGTTTTTT. This gives the protein CASSADRSYNEKLFF. The chain recombines TRBV6-5 with TRBJ1-4; a weak D match, TRBD1 (6 bases). Looked up from germline, CDR1 is MNHEY and CDR2 is SVGAGI. V was clipped by 6 bases and J by 4 bases, with 15 bases between them. The CDR3 contains 15 residues.

V is TRBV19 and J is TRBJ1-2; 11 nucleotides align to TRBD1. The CDR3 is 16 amino acids. J was trimmed by 6 bases and V by 3 bases; bases with no gene match: 9. Germline CDR1 and CDR2: LNHDA and SQIVND (reference sequence). This chain's CDR3 is CASSIGTGGGQDGYTF. CDR3 nucleotides: TGTGCCAGTAGTATCGGGACAGGGGGGGGCCAGGATGGCTACACCTTC. Together with reference TRBV19 and TRBJ1-2, the CDR3 gives the full variable domain: DGGITQSPKYLFRKEGQNVTLSCEQNLNHDAMYWYRQDPGQGLRLIYYSQIVNDFQKGDIAEGYSVSREKKESFPLTVTSAQKNPTAFYLCASSIGTGGGQDGYTFGSGTRLTVV.

The V and J genes are TRBV29-1 and TRBJ1-1; 8 nucleotides line up with TRBD1. J gave up 2 bases and V 6 bases, and 2 bases lay outside the gene matches. This CDR3 spans 12 amino acids. Per germline, CDR1 SQVTM and CDR2 ANQGSEA. The CDR3 region is CSVDRGNTEAFF. In DNA, the CDR3 is TGCAGCGTCGACAGGGGAAACACTGAAGCTTTCTTT.

This clone occurred once. The chain combines TRBV15 with TRBJ2-4; possibly TRBD1 for D (6 bases). Germline CDR1 and CDR2: LNHNV and YYDKDF (reference sequence). This CDR3 is 13 amino acids long. V gave up 8 bases and J gave up 12 bases, with 20 bases separating them. The CDR3 spells CATHRVSYIPQYF. The CDR3 nucleotides are TGTGCCACCCACAGGGTTAGTTATATACCTCAGTACTTC.

The chain has TRBV6-1 and TRBJ1-2; 7 bases align to TRBD1. Looked up from germline, CDR1 is MNHNS and CDR2 is SASEGT. The CDR3 consists of 14 residues. V trimming: 6 bases; J trimming: 0 bases; junction bases outside the gene matches: 4. In DNA, the CDR3 is TGTGCCAGCAGGAGCGGACAGGCTAACTATGGCTACACCTTC. Its protein product is CASRSGQANYGYTF.

This rearrangement joins TRBV11-2 to TRBJ2-7, with 12 nucleotides matching TRBD2. Germline CDR1 and CDR2: SGHAT and FQNNGV. With V trimmed by 6 bases and J by 7 bases, 13 bases remained unmatched. CDR3 length: 16 amino acids. The CDR3 nucleotides are TGTGCCAGCAGATCACTAGCGGGGGGCCCTCCGGTAGAGCAGTACTTC. It encodes CASRSLAGGPPVEQYF.

As DNA, the CDR3 is TGCGCCAGCAGCCAAGTCCTGAATGAGCAGTTCTTC. This encodes CASSQVLNEQFF. J is TRBJ2-1 and V is TRBV4-1; D unclear. Trimming left V 1 base short and J 7 bases short, with 5 bases between. CDR3 size: 12 residues. Germline CDR1 and CDR2: MGHRA and YSYEKL.

The J gene is TRBJ2-2, the V gene TRBV28; D unresolved. Germline V CDR1 and CDR2: MDHEN, SYDVKM. This CDR3 comprises 14 residues. The V gene lost 7 bases and the J gene lost 3 bases, with 12 bases spanning the gap. CDR3 coding DNA: TGTGCCAGCATAGCTATATGGGACACCGGGGAGCTGTTTTTT. Translating it yields CASIAIWDTGELFF.

This clone has just a few counts. The J gene is TRBJ1-2, the V gene TRBV10-3; 8 bases match TRBD1. The V segment lost 6 bases and the J segment 0 bases; nucleotides outside the gene matches: 6. This CDR3 contains 15 residues. Germline V CDR1 and CDR2: ENHRY, SYGVKD. CDR3 loop: CAIRGQGTANYGYTF. The CDR3 bases are TGTGCCATCAGAGGACAGGGAACAGCTAACTATGGCTACACCTTC.

J is TRBJ1-2 and V is TRBV27, with 9 positions matching TRBD1. From germline, CDR1 is MNHEY and CDR2 SMNVEV (reference sequence). Trimming cost V 4 bases and J 3 bases; bases outside gene matches: 9. This CDR3 is built from 16 residues. The CDR3 protein is CASSYTGTGFYYGYTF. DNA of the CDR3: TGTGCCAGCAGTTACACCGGGACAGGGTTTTACTATGGCTACACCTTC.

The chain links TRBV7-6 to TRBJ2-5; D might be TRBD2 (6 bases). Trimming pared 4 bases from V and 6 bases from J, leaving 15 bases between. This CDR3 spans 14 amino acids. Germline CDR1 is SGHVS and CDR2 is FNYEAQ. CDR3 sequence reads: CASSSLGTVKTQYF. For the CDR3, the DNA is TGTGCCAGCAGCTCCCTCGGGACTGTGAAGACCCAGTACTTC.

The CDR3, as DNA: TGTGCCAGCAGCTTACAGGCTACGGCTGAAGCTTTCTTT. Protein product: CASSLQATAEAFF. The J gene is TRBJ1-1, the V gene TRBV7-9, with unresolved D. V lost 2 bases, J lost 6 bases, and 10 bases lay in between. The V gene's germline CDR1 is SEHNR and CDR2 FQNEAQ (reference sequence). This CDR3 has 13 amino acids.

This chain uses TRBV9 with TRBJ2-1; 10 bases line up with TRBD1. Per germline, CDR1 SGDLS and CDR2 YYNGEE. This CDR3 comprises 13 residues. The ends lost 3 bases at V and 9 bases at J; junction bases unmatched: 3. The CDR3 loop reads CASSAGQGFEQFF. The CDR3 region has the DNA TGTGCCAGCAGCGCGGGACAGGGGTTTGAGCAGTTCTTC.

The V and J genes are TRBV9 and TRBJ2-5; the D gene is possibly TRBD2 (7 bases). The V end was cut by 4 bases, the J end by 4 bases, with 14 bases between. The CDR3 sequence is 14 residues long. Germline loops: CDR1 SGDLS, CDR2 YYNGEE. The CDR3 region is CASSPLGGRETQYF. CDR3 DNA: TGTGCCAGCAGCCCCCTCGGGGGGCGAGAGACCCAGTACTTC.

The chain combines TRBV7-6 with TRBJ2-1; D unresolved. V shed 0 bases and J shed 0 bases, with 15 bases lying between them. The CDR3 consists of 18 residues. Germline V CDR1 and CDR2: SGHVS, FNYEAQ. The CDR3 DNA reads as TGTGCCAGCAGCTTAGCCCTAATGATTAGAAGCTCCTACAATGAGCAGTTCTTC. Its translation is CASSLALMIRSSYNEQFF.

The V and J genes are TRBV19 and TRBJ2-1, with TRBD2 as a possible D gene (5 bases). CDR1 LNHDA and CDR2 SQIVND come from the germline V gene (reference sequence). The CDR3 has 14 residues. Trimming removed 7 bases at V and 4 bases at J, with 14 bases between. CDR3 amino acids: CASTSRNSYNEQFF. CDR3 DNA: TGTGCCAGTACTAGCAGGAACTCATACAATGAGCAGTTCTTC.

In its sample, this clone was seen a few times. The chain carries TRBV28 and TRBJ2-1, with TRBD1 as a possible D gene (5 bases). Germline V gene sequence: CDR1 MDHEN, CDR2 SYDVKM. The germline V and J ends were trimmed by 6 bases and 5 bases, with 26 bases remaining between them. The CDR3 runs to 18 residues. The DNA for the CDR3 is TGTGCCAGCAGCGCCCAGGGTAGGGTAGGACCGACCAACAATGAGCAGTTCTTC. This translates into CASSAQGRVGPTNNEQFF.

This clone has more than one count but fewer than ten. This sequence joins TRBV7-6 and TRBJ2-7, with 12 bases matching TRBD2. Trimming at V came to 4 bases and at J to 0 bases, leaving 4 bases not matched to a gene. Germline CDR1 and CDR2: SGHVS and FNYEAQ. The CDR3 is made up of 16 amino acids. Here the CDR3 reads CASSSLTSGSSYEQYF. The CDR3, as DNA: TGTGCCAGCAGCTCACTGACTAGCGGGAGCTCCTACGAGCAGTACTTC.

The chain joins TRBV11-2 to TRBJ2-1; D is uncertain. The CDR3 runs 13 residues. From germline, CDR1 is SGHAT and CDR2 FQNNGV. The V end lost 1 base, the J end lost 8 bases, and 9 bases lay between the germline ends. The CDR3 spells CASSLARIYEQFF. The CDR3 DNA sequence: TGTGCCAGCAGCTTAGCTAGAATCTATGAGCAGTTCTTC.

This chain uses TRBV5-6 with TRBJ2-7; 7 bases map to TRBD2. This CDR3 has 15 amino acids. V trimming: 3 bases; J trimming: 0 bases; junction bases outside the gene matches: 6. Germline assignment: CDR1 SGHDT and CDR2 YYEEEE. The CDR3 sequence is CASSSLAVGSYEQYF. The CDR3 DNA is TGTGCCAGCAGCTCCCTAGCGGTTGGCTCCTACGAGCAGTACTTC.

This sequence joins TRBV28 and TRBJ2-3; TRBD2 might be the D (5 bases). In germline, CDR1 is MDHEN, CDR2 SYDVKM. V was cut by 2 bases and J by 6 bases, with 18 bases left in between. The CDR3 is 16 residues long. DNA of the CDR3: TGTGCCAGCAGTTTACTAGCTGATTTTGGGTGGGATACGCAGTATTTT. It codes for CASSLLADFGWDTQYF.

The chain links TRBV5-1 to TRBJ1-2; D call uncertain. Germline-derived CDR1 and CDR2 are SGHRS and YFSETQ. The V gene lost 0 bases and the J gene lost 4 bases, with 7 bases spanning the gap. The CDR3 contains 13 residues. The CDR3: CASSLDSVYGYTF. CDR3 coding DNA: TGCGCCAGCAGCTTGGACAGTGTCTATGGCTACACCTTC.

The chain carries TRBV29-1 and TRBJ2-1, with 7 bases that match TRBD1. Per the germline V gene, CDR1 is SQVTM and CDR2 is ANQGSEA. Germline trimming cut 2 bases from V and 2 bases from J; bases unmatched to any gene: 3. The CDR3 extends over 14 amino acids. The CDR3 DNA reads as TGCAGCGTTGAATCAGGGGGAGCCTACAATGAGCAGTTCTTC. Its translation: CSVESGGAYNEQFF.

The rearrangement uses TRBV6-1 and TRBJ2-2; no clear D. The V end was cut by 1 base, the J end by 6 bases, with 12 bases between. The germline V gene encodes CDR1 MNHNS and CDR2 SASEGT. The CDR3 is 15 residues long. This chain's CDR3 is CASSEGNYRAGELFF. Written as DNA, the CDR3 is TGTGCCAGCAGTGAAGGAAATTATCGGGCCGGGGAGCTGTTTTTT.

This chain connects TRBV4-2 to TRBJ2-7; D is possibly TRBD2 (6 bases). Trimming stripped 4 bases from V and 3 bases from J, with 22 bases between. The length of the CDR3 is 17 residues. CDR1 and CDR2 from the germline V gene are LGHNA and YNFKEQ. CDR3 residues: CASSREPAGGNLYEQYF. The CDR3 DNA follows: TGTGCCAGCAGCCGAGAACCGGCAGGCGGGAATCTCTACGAGCAGTACTTC.

The chain joins TRBV4-2 to TRBJ2-3; D perhaps matches TRBD2 (6 bases). The V end lost 4 bases, the J end lost 2 bases, and 10 bases lay between the germline ends. There are 14 residues in the CDR3. In germline, CDR1 is LGHNA, CDR2 YNFKEQ. The CDR3, as DNA: TGTGCCAGCAGCCTACGGGAGTTCACAGATACGCAGTATTTT. Encoded protein: CASSLREFTDTQYF.

This clone has just a few counts. V and J are TRBV6-5 and TRBJ2-1; 10 bases align to TRBD2. This CDR3 is built from 14 residues. The V gene end was trimmed by 6 bases and the J gene end by 8 bases; junction bases not matched to a gene: 7. The V gene's germline CDR1 is MNHEY and CDR2 SVGAGI. CDR3 sequence reads: CASSRRLAGDEQFF. Here the CDR3 DNA reads TGTGCCAGCAGCCGCCGGCTAGCGGGAGATGAGCAGTTCTTC.

The V call is TRBV5-4, the J call TRBJ2-1; D may be TRBD1 (6 bases). The ends were cut back, 0 bases at V and 1 base at J, with 11 bases in the middle. The CDR3 consists of 16 residues. Germline lookup yields CDR1 SGHNT and CDR2 YYREEE (reference sequence). CDR3: CASSLEGRGSYNEQFF. The DNA of the CDR3 is TGTGCCAGCAGCTTGGAAGGTAGGGGGTCCTACAATGAGCAGTTCTTC.

This sequence joins TRBV6-1 and TRBJ2-2; TRBD2 matches 8 bases. J lost 3 bases, V lost 4 bases, and 7 bases had no gene match. This CDR3 spans 16 amino acids. CDR1 and CDR2 from the germline V gene are MNHNS and SASEGT. Written as DNA, the CDR3 is TGTGCCAGCAGTGGCCGGGAGGGTATTTACACCGGGGAGCTGTTTTTT. Protein: CASSGREGIYTGELFF.

This rearrangement joins TRBV5-5 to TRBJ2-7; 10 bases align to TRBD1. The CDR3 runs to 14 residues. CDR1 and CDR2 (germline): SGHKS, YYEKEE (reference sequence). J was trimmed by 3 bases and V by 2 bases; bases with no gene match: 2. The CDR3 spells CASSFGQGDYEQYF. The CDR3 DNA is TGTGCCAGCAGCTTCGGACAGGGGGACTACGAGCAGTACTTC.